This T cell receptor (beta chain) was retrieved from a study of CD8+CD57+ T cells in acquired aplastic anemia. Genomic DNA templated the TCR beta VDJ and CDR3 profiling. TCRdb re-derived calls from the reads in MiXCR, one entry per CDR3 protein. The sample holds 150,000 or so distinct CDR3 sequences, less than 50% seen once. At least ten counts were recorded for this clonotype. The CDR3 length is 14 residues. With V trimmed by 7 bases and J by 4 bases, 6 bases remained unmatched. Patients who underwent sequencing had shown CD8+CD57+ cell expansion by flow cytometry. V and J are TRBV12-3 or TRBV12-4 and TRBJ1-5, with 8 nucleotides matching TRBD1. The origin of this receptor is a human donor with aplastic anemia. The sequenced sample consisted of sorted CD4+, CD8+, or CD8+CD57+ T cells (not recorded which) from PBMCs. The CDR3 sequence: CASISDRENQPQHF. For the CDR3, the DNA is TGTGCCAGCATTTCGGACAGGGAGAATCAGCCCCAGCATTTT.